Listed here are 31 T cell receptor beta chains from one sample, sequenced in a study of blood T cell repertoires in COVID-19 (dated by TCRdb to the early 2020s). Library prep was done by the immunoSEQ multiplex PCR assay. TCRdb stores this immuneACCESS table with in-frame sequences only. Part of the clones is absent; in the studies checked, under half of the shortfall reflects unresolved V genes, and no reason is known for the rest. The sample has fewer than 60,000 clones on record, less than 85% of them singletons. The ten largest clones add up to approximately 8.2% of the sample. Sequencing used peripheral blood. These receptors all stem from a man in his sixties with acute or convalescent COVID-19.

This clone occurred once. The chain is built from TRBV5-4 and TRBJ2-3; the D gene is possibly TRBD2 (5 bases). Trimming took off 3 bases at V and 2 bases at J, with 10 bases between the two ends. From germline, CDR1 is SGHNT and CDR2 YYREEE (reference sequence). The CDR3 is 14 amino acids. For the CDR3, the DNA is TGTGCCAGCAGCTCTAGCAAGGTCACAGATACGCAGTATTTT. This translates into CASSSSKVTDTQYF.

This sequence joins TRBV27 and TRBJ1-1, with D hard to call. This CDR3 comprises 14 residues. V lost 2 bases and J 2 bases, leaving 9 bases between the germline ends. The germline V gene encodes CDR1 MNHEY and CDR2 SMNVEV (reference sequence). In nucleotides, the CDR3 is TGTGCCAGCAGTTTAGGAGGGTTTAACACTGAAGCTTTCTTT. This gives the protein CASSLGGFNTEAFF.

This clone was counted only a few times. This chain links TRBV4-3 with TRBJ1-4, with TRBD1 identical over 8 bases. From germline, CDR1 is LGHNA and CDR2 YSLEER. The length of the CDR3 is 18 residues. The J segment lost 3 bases and the V segment lost 0 bases, leaving 9 bases of the junction unmatched. The CDR3 region has the DNA TGCGCCAGCAGCCAAGAGCCCGGGACAGGATACTCTAATGAAAAACTGTTTTTT. This codes for CASSQEPGTGYSNEKLFF.

The V and J genes are TRBV19 and TRBJ2-1; 7 bases map to TRBD2. This CDR3 has 16 amino acids. V dropped 4 bases and J dropped 0; count of bases not matched to a gene: 6. Germline V gives CDR1 LNHDA, CDR2 SQIVND (reference sequence). The CDR3 DNA follows: TGTGCCAGTAGTAAAACGGGACTATTCTCCTACAATGAGCAGTTCTTC. Translation: CASSKTGLFSYNEQFF.

The chain carries TRBV14 and TRBJ1-2, with D uncertain. The V and J ends lost 1 base and 2 bases respectively, with 11 bases between them. The CDR3 covers 15 residues. CDR1 is SGHDN and CDR2 is FVKESK in the germline V gene. The CDR3 DNA sequence: TGTGCCAGCAGCCAAGTTGGGCCACCCAACTATGGCTACACCTTC. Protein product: CASSQVGPPNYGYTF.

The rearrangement joins TRBV11-2 to TRBJ2-1, with no clear D. Germline-derived CDR1 and CDR2 are SGHAT and FQNNGV. The V gene lost 0 bases and the J gene lost 13 bases, with 7 bases spanning the gap. This CDR3 spans 11 amino acids. The CDR3 sequence is CASSLEGSQFF. The CDR3 DNA sequence: TGTGCCAGCAGCTTAGAAGGTAGCCAGTTCTTC.

The chain employs TRBV9 and TRBJ1-2; D gene ambiguous. Germline loops: CDR1 SGDLS, CDR2 YYNGEE. The V end was cut by 4 bases, the J end by 4 bases, with 14 bases between. CDR3 size: 14 residues. In nucleotides, the CDR3 is TGTGCCAGCAGCATTACCGGGAGTTCCTATGGCTACACCTTC. It translates to CASSITGSSYGYTF. Looking up the rest from reference TRBV9 and TRBJ1-2 gives the full variable domain: DSGVTQTPKHLITATGQRVTLRCSPRSGDLSVYWYQQSLDQGLQFLIQYYNGEERAKGNILERFSAQQFPDLHSELNLSSLELGDSALYFCASSITGSSYGYTFGSGTRLTVV.

CDR3 nucleotides: TGTGCCAGCAGCTTAGCAGGGGGCACCGGGGAGCTGTTTTTT. The encoded protein is CASSLAGGTGELFF. The J gene is TRBJ2-2, the V gene TRBV7-2, with D possibly matching TRBD1 (6 bases). CDR1 is SGHTA and CDR2 is FQGNSA in the germline V gene. The CDR3 is made up of 14 amino acids. Deletions cut 0 bases from V and 4 bases from J, with 6 bases between.

The genes are TRBV5-5 and TRBJ2-7; TRBD1 matches 10 bases. Losses at the gene ends were 3 bases for V and 5 bases for J; bases not matched to a gene: 5. Germline V CDR1 and CDR2: SGHKS, YYEKEE (reference sequence). The CDR3 is made up of 14 amino acids. CDR3 in DNA: TGTGCCAGCAGCTCGGGACAGGGGTTAGACGAGCAGTACTTC. Translated, it gives CASSSGQGLDEQYF. The whole variable domain, remainder taken from reference TRBV5-5 and TRBJ2-7, is DAGVTQSPTHLIKTRGQQVTLRCSPISGHKSVSWYQQVLGQGPQFIFQYYEKEERGRGNFPDRFSARQFPNYSSELNVNALLLGDSALYLCASSSGQGLDEQYFGPGTRLTVT.

The chain combines TRBV27 with TRBJ2-1; TRBD2 aligns across 8 bases. V shed 2 bases and J 4 bases; nucleotides not matched to a gene: 7. The CDR3 totals 16 residues. Germline loops: CDR1 MNHEY, CDR2 SMNVEV (reference sequence). The CDR3 here is CASSLSSSGVYNEQFF. DNA of the CDR3: TGTGCCAGCAGTTTAAGTAGTAGCGGGGTTTACAATGAGCAGTTCTTC.

The CDR3 sequence: CAISADGQFPYEQYF. The CDR3 DNA reads as TGTGCCATCAGCGCTGATGGGCAGTTTCCCTACGAGCAGTACTTC. This chain uses TRBV10-3 with TRBJ2-7; D is ambiguous. Trimming removed 6 bases from V and 2 bases from J, with 17 bases in between. Germline loops: CDR1 ENHRY, CDR2 SYGVKD. The CDR3 runs 15 residues.

The rearrangement uses TRBV7-3 and TRBJ2-1, with 7 nucleotides matching TRBD1. The V gene end was trimmed by 0 bases and the J gene end by 8 bases; junction bases not matched to a gene: 13. The CDR3 is made up of 17 amino acids. Germline values: CDR1 SGHTA, CDR2 FQGTGA. CDR3 amino acids: CASSLTPQTGIMYEQFF. In DNA, the CDR3 is TGTGCCAGCAGCTTAACCCCACAGACAGGGATTATGTATGAGCAGTTCTTC.

This chain uses TRBV7-2 with TRBJ1-4; 8 nucleotides align to TRBD1. This CDR3 is 15 amino acids long. V lost 3 bases, J lost 2 bases, and 2 bases stayed unmatched. The V gene's germline CDR1 is SGHTA and CDR2 FQGNSA. In DNA, the CDR3 is TGTGCCAGCAGCTTCCAGGGGGCGACTAATGAAAAACTGTTTTTT. Residues: CASSFQGATNEKLFF.

V gene TRBV5-1 combines with J gene TRBJ2-2; the match to TRBD2 covers 9 bases. CDR1 and CDR2 (germline): SGHRS, YFSETQ. The CDR3 spans 14 residues. J lost 3 bases, V lost 4 bases, and 1 base had no gene match. CDR3: CASSPSGDTGELFF. The CDR3 bases are TGCGCCAGCAGCCCTAGCGGGGACACCGGGGAGCTGTTTTTT. Together with reference TRBV5-1 and TRBJ2-2, the CDR3 gives the full variable domain: KAGVTQTPRYLIKTRGQQVTLSCSPISGHRSVSWYQQTPGQGLQFLFEYFSETQRNKGNFPGRFSGRQFSNSRSEMNVSTLELGDSALYLCASSPSGDTGELFFGEGSRLTVL.

The rearrangement joins TRBV9 to TRBJ2-3; 9 bases are a match to TRBD1. Trimming at V came to 3 bases and at J to 4 bases, leaving 6 bases not matched to a gene. Germline values: CDR1 SGDLS, CDR2 YYNGEE. The CDR3 spans 15 residues. The CDR3 is CASSEQGAFSDTQYF. The CDR3 nucleotides read TGTGCCAGCAGCGAACAGGGGGCATTTTCAGATACGCAGTATTTT.

The genes are TRBV6-2 or TRBV6-3 and TRBJ2-2; 9 bases fit TRBD1. The CDR3 is 15 residues long. Germline V gene sequence: CDR1 MNHEY, CDR2 SVGEGT. J lost 4 bases, V lost 3 bases, and 3 bases had no gene match. The chain's CDR3 is CASSYGTGSTGELFF. The CDR3 DNA follows: TGTGCCAGCAGTTATGGGACAGGGTCCACCGGGGAGCTGTTTTTT.

This chain joins TRBV19 and TRBJ2-3; 9 bases match TRBD2. Per germline, CDR1 LNHDA and CDR2 SQIVND (reference sequence). V was clipped by 5 bases and J by 6 bases; unmatched bases: 15. This CDR3 spans 17 amino acids. In DNA, the CDR3 is TGTGCCAGTAGTCCCCCAGGGGCGGGGGGGCTGTTGGATACGCAGTATTTT. This encodes CASSPPGAGGLLDTQYF. Together with reference TRBV19 and TRBJ2-3, the CDR3 gives the full variable domain: DGGITQSPKYLFRKEGQNVTLSCEQNLNHDAMYWYRQDPGQGLRLIYYSQIVNDFQKGDIAEGYSVSREKKESFPLTVTSAQKNPTAFYLCASSPPGAGGLLDTQYFGPGTRLTVL.

This sequence joins TRBV7-3 and TRBJ1-6; maybe TRBD1 (6 bases). V lost 3 bases and J 7 bases, leaving 10 bases between the germline ends. This CDR3 spans 14 amino acids. Germline assignment: CDR1 SGHTA and CDR2 FQGTGA. CDR3 nucleotides: TGTGCCAGCAGCTTCGACAGGTTAAATTCACCCCTCCACTTT. Its protein is CASSFDRLNSPLHF.

This chain links TRBV11-2 with TRBJ2-1, with D possibly TRBD1 on 5 matching bases. Deletions cut 4 bases from V and 6 bases from J, with 16 bases between. Germline lookup yields CDR1 SGHAT and CDR2 FQNNGV. CDR3 length: 15 amino acids. The DNA of the CDR3 is TGTGCCAGCAGCTCCAGGGTCGTGGCGAGCAATGAGCAGTTCTTC. As protein: CASSSRVVASNEQFF.

V is TRBV6-5 and J is TRBJ2-7; D is ambiguous. Germline V gives CDR1 MNHEY, CDR2 SVGAGI. The CDR3 is made up of 14 amino acids. V was pared by 0 bases and J by 1 base, with 7 bases between. DNA for the CDR3: TGTGCCAGCAGTTACTCGTTCCTTTCCTACGAGCAGTACTTC. This sequence encodes CASSYSFLSYEQYF.

This chain uses TRBV5-5 with TRBJ2-7, with 7 bases matching TRBD2. Trimming removed 4 bases from V and 0 bases from J; junction bases left unmatched: 7. CDR1 is SGHKS, CDR2 YYEKEE, per germline (reference sequence). The CDR3 covers 15 residues. This CDR3 reads CASSEDGEGSYEQYF. CDR3 coding DNA: TGTGCCAGCAGCGAGGACGGGGAGGGCTCCTACGAGCAGTACTTC.

The rearrangement links TRBV13 to TRBJ1-1; TRBD1 aligns across 9 bases. CDR1 is PRHDT, CDR2 FYEKMQ, per germline (reference sequence). This CDR3 has 16 residues. Trimming took 0 bases from V and 6 from J; bases not matched to a gene: 8. CDR3 coding DNA: TGTGCCAGCAGCTTAGGACAGGGGGCGCGTCTGGCTGAAGCTTTCTTT. Its protein product is CASSLGQGARLAEAFF.

In its sample, this clone was seen once. The rearrangement uses TRBV21-1 and TRBJ1-6. TRBV21-1 is flagged as a pseudogene. This CDR3 is built from 16 residues. The CDR3 is CASSNNLGTPGSPLHF. CDR3 sequence (DNA): TGTGCCAGCAGCAATAACTTGGGGACTCCCGGTTCACCCCTCCACTTT.

The V call is TRBV2, the J call TRBJ2-7; perhaps TRBD2 as D (7 bases). Looked up from germline, CDR1 is SNHLY and CDR2 is FYNNEI. The length of the CDR3 is 16 residues. V gave up 6 bases and J gave up 5 bases, with 23 bases separating them. The CDR3 DNA follows: TGTGCCAGCAGAAGTAGGGGGGGGCCCCTCCTGGACGAGCAGTACTTC. It translates to CASRSRGGPLLDEQYF.

This rearrangement joins TRBV4-2 to TRBJ2-2, with D tentatively TRBD1 (5 bases). The V end was cut by 5 bases, the J end by 1 base, with 17 bases between. Germline-derived CDR1 and CDR2 are LGHNA and YNFKEQ. CDR3 length: 17 amino acids. The CDR3 spells CASSTDFLGQNTGELFF. CDR3 coding DNA: TGTGCCAGCAGCACCGATTTTTTAGGACAGAACACCGGGGAGCTGTTTTTT.

The chain uses TRBV9 and TRBJ1-4; 8 nucleotides align to TRBD1. The V and J ends lost 0 bases and 9 bases, in that order; junction bases with no gene match: 7. The CDR3 has 15 residues. Looked up from germline, CDR1 is SGDLS and CDR2 is YYNGEE. CDR3 nucleotide sequence: TGTGCCAGCAGCGTAGCTCTCGACAGGGGACAAAAACTGTTTTTT. Translation: CASSVALDRGQKLFF.

The CDR3 sequence is CASSSTGGFSPEAFF. CDR3 bases: TGTGCCAGCAGCTCAACAGGGGGCTTCAGTCCTGAAGCTTTCTTT. The J gene is TRBJ1-1, the V gene TRBV7-2; TRBD1 aligns across 9 bases. With V trimmed by 4 bases and J by 6 bases, 9 bases remained unmatched. This CDR3 spans 15 amino acids. The germline V gene has CDR1 SGHTA and CDR2 FQGNSA. The whole variable domain, filled in from reference TRBV7-2 and TRBJ1-1, reads GAGVSQSPSNKVTEKGKDVELRCDPISGHTALYWYRQSLGQGLEFLIYFQGNSAPDKSGLPSDRFSAERTGGSVSTLTIQRTQQEDSAVYLCASSSTGGFSPEAFFGQGTRLTVV.

This clone has a single count. The chain couples TRBV7-2 to TRBJ2-7; D is perhaps TRBD1 (6 bases). The CDR3 loop spans 16 amino acids. V lost 4 bases and J 7 bases, leaving 23 bases between the germline ends. Germline V lookup: CDR1 SGHTA, CDR2 FQGNSA. The DNA of the CDR3 is TGTGCCAGCAGCTACCCCGGGACAACATCTTCGGGGGAGCAGTACTTC. It specifies CASSYPGTTSSGEQYF.

The chain combines TRBV10-2 with TRBJ1-1, with a tentative D call TRBD1 (5 bases). The CDR3 has 16 residues. The V gene lost 6 bases and the J gene lost 3 bases, with 20 bases spanning the gap. CDR1 and CDR2 from the germline V gene are WSHSY and SAAADI. CDR3 residues: CASRRSRVGKDTEAFF. The CDR3, as DNA: TGCGCCAGCAGAAGGAGCAGGGTTGGTAAGGACACTGAAGCTTTCTTT.

The chain couples TRBV29-1 to TRBJ2-7, with TRBD2 matching 7 bases. The J segment lost 0 bases and the V segment lost 1 base, leaving 6 bases of the junction unmatched. Germline CDR1 is SQVTM and CDR2 is ANQGSEA. This CDR3 has 15 amino acids. DNA of the CDR3: TGCAGCGTTGAAGGGGCTAGCGGACACTCCTACGAGCAGTACTTC. Its protein is CSVEGASGHSYEQYF.

This chain uses TRBV3-1 (or the pseudogene TRBV3-2) with TRBJ2-3; D is perhaps TRBD2 (5 bases). V lost 4 bases and J lost 4, with 9 bases in between. CDR1 and CDR2 (germline): LGHDT, YNNKEL (reference sequence). The CDR3 spans 13 residues. The CDR3 bases are TGTGCCAGCAGCCCGACTACCGCAGATACGCAGTATTTT. Translating it yields CASSPTTADTQYF.